These 8 T cell receptor beta chains were all obtained from the same sample, sequenced in a study of CXCR3-negative and CXCR3-positive naive CD8 T cells. 5' RACE that incorporated UMI labels was used to prepare the TRB cDNA libraries. TCRdb re-called the 5' RACE reads and catalogs CDR3 proteins one per entry, DNA excluded. This table lists roughly 40,000 distinct CDR3 sequences. The specimen sequenced was memory CD8+ T cells from blood. The origin of the receptors is a human donor in good health. Some clones in this sample may be carry-over from other donors' samples.

The chain has TRBV4-1 and TRBJ1-1. The CDR3 is 12 amino acids. Germline lookup yields CDR1 MGHRA and CDR2 YSYEKL. CDR3: CASSQPNTEAFF.

This sequence joins TRBV29-1 and TRBJ2-3; TCRdb's assignment of TRBD1 cannot be checked, as there is no DNA. This CDR3 has 12 residues. CDR1 and CDR2 (germline): SQVTM, ANQGSEA. CDR3 protein: CSGATGVDTQYF.

CDR3: CASSPVSFYGYTF. The chain employs TRBV18 and TRBJ1-2. Germline-derived CDR1 and CDR2 are KGHSH and LQKENI. The CDR3 has 13 amino acids.

The J gene is TRBJ1-1, the V gene TRBV4-1; TCRdb designates TRBD1, a call that cannot be tested without DNA. The CDR3 loop spans 13 amino acids. The V gene's germline CDR1 is MGHRA and CDR2 YSYEKL. The CDR3: CASSHGGGAEAFF.

The chain has TRBV7-9 and TRBJ1-5; TCRdb calls TRBD1, which cannot be checked without DNA. Germline CDR1 reads SEHNR; CDR2 reads FQNEAQ (reference sequence). The CDR3 loop spans 14 amino acids. The CDR3 protein is CASSLTGADQPQHF.

This chain uses TRBV20-1 with TRBJ2-5; as DNA is missing, the TRBD2 call by TCRdb cannot be tested. This CDR3 contains 11 residues. Germline V lookup: CDR1 DFQATT, CDR2 SNEGSKA (reference sequence). The CDR3 is CSARLLGGEYF.

CDR3 amino acids: CASSLVNIPGTGNTDTQYF. The gene calls are TRBV7-9 and TRBJ2-3; lacking DNA, the TRBD1 call made by TCRdb goes unchecked. This CDR3 has 19 residues. The V gene's germline CDR1 is SEHNR and CDR2 FQNEAQ (reference sequence).

The V and J genes are TRBV4-3 and TRBJ2-1. The CDR3 has 15 residues. The germline gives CDR1 LGHNA, CDR2 YSLEER. The CDR3 here is CASSQDRRTYNEQFF.